These T cell receptor beta chains were read from a single sample in a study of blood T cells in healthy people across ages. A single record per CDR3 protein comes from TCRdb applying MiXCR to the 5' RACE reads. Among over 1.5 million distinct CDR3 sequences listed, around half were seen once. Sequencing was done on a sample of blood. The receptors come from a woman in her forties in good health. Each CDR3 is given with its conserved first and last residue. The D gene is left open where the match is weak. Clone size appears in some rows only: once, few, many, or a class for an expanded clone.

J gene: TRBJ1-2
clone size: few
V gene: TRBV27
D gene: TRBD1
CDR3 protein: CASSLDRASRSSGYTF
CDR3 DNA: TGTGCCAGCAGTCTCGACAGGGCCTCTCGTTCGAGTGGCTACACCTTC

J gene: TRBJ2-3
clone size: -
V gene: TRBV7-2
D gene: -
CDR3 protein: CASSTRHPTDTQYF
CDR3 DNA: TGTGCCAGCAGCACCCGACACCCCACAGATACGCAGTATTTT

J gene: TRBJ2-3
clone size: -
V gene: TRBV7-2
D gene: -
CDR3 protein: CASSPSHSGTDTQYF
CDR3 DNA: TGTGCCAGCAGCCCCAGCCACTCTGGCACAGATACGCAGTATTTT

J gene: TRBJ2-4
clone size: -
V gene: TRBV13
D gene: -
CDR3 protein: CASSLEAGIQYF
CDR3 DNA: TGTGCCAGCAGCTTAGAGGCGGGCATTCAGTACTTC

J gene: TRBJ2-3
clone size: -
V gene: TRBV20-1
D gene: -
CDR3 protein: CSARDNPGLDTQYF
CDR3 DNA: TGCAGTGCTAGAGATAATCCGGGGTTGGATACGCAGTATTTT

J gene: TRBJ2-5
clone size: -
V gene: TRBV12-3/TRBV12-4
D gene: TRBD2
CDR3 protein: CASSPGLALGTQYF
CDR3 DNA: TGTGCCAGCAGTCCCGGACTAGCGCTGGGGACCCAGTACTTC

J gene: TRBJ2-3
clone size: -
V gene: TRBV20-1
D gene: TRBD2
CDR3 protein: CSAQGLAGFTDTQYF
CDR3 DNA: TGCAGTGCCCAGGGACTAGCGGGGTTCACAGATACGCAGTATTTT

J gene: TRBJ2-5
clone size: -
V gene: TRBV29-1
D gene: -
CDR3 protein: CSGQTLVQETQYF
CDR3 DNA: TGCAGCGGACAGACACTAGTACAAGAGACCCAGTACTTC

J gene: TRBJ2-3
clone size: few
V gene: TRBV4-2
D gene: TRBD2
CDR3 protein: CASSQVSGGGSTSTDTQYF
CDR3 DNA: TGTGCCAGCAGCCAAGTTTCGGGGGGGGGGTCCACTAGCACAGATACGCAGTATTTT

J gene: TRBJ2-5
clone size: few
V gene: TRBV7-2
D gene: -
CDR3 protein: CASSFRTAWAQETQYF
CDR3 DNA: TGTGCCAGCAGCTTCAGGACAGCGTGGGCACAAGAGACCCAGTACTTC

J gene: TRBJ2-3
clone size: -
V gene: TRBV11-2
D gene: TRBD1
CDR3 protein: CASNRDRGQGTDTQYF
CDR3 DNA: TGTGCCAGCAACCGGGACAGGGGACAAGGCACAGATACGCAGTATTTT

J gene: TRBJ2-5
clone size: -
V gene: TRBV10-3
D gene: -
CDR3 protein: CAISESRPGGAQETQYF
CDR3 DNA: TGTGCCATCAGTGAGTCCCGACCCGGGGGAGCCCAAGAGACCCAGTACTTC

J gene: TRBJ2-1
clone size: -
V gene: TRBV6-2/TRBV6-3
D gene: TRBD1
CDR3 protein: CASRIQGIPYNEQFF
CDR3 DNA: TGTGCCAGCAGGATACAGGGGATACCCTACAATGAGCAGTTCTTC

J gene: TRBJ2-5
clone size: -
V gene: TRBV11-1
D gene: -
CDR3 protein: CASSPPPGEEKGTQYF
CDR3 DNA: TGTGCCAGCAGCCCGCCCCCGGGGGAGGAAAAAGGGACCCAGTACTTC

J gene: TRBJ2-2
clone size: -
V gene: TRBV29-1
D gene: -
CDR3 protein: CSDRTQNTGELFF
CDR3 DNA: TGCAGCGACCGGACACAGAACACCGGGGAGCTGTTTTTT

J gene: TRBJ2-5
clone size: -
V gene: TRBV7-2
D gene: -
CDR3 protein: CATRAGIQETQYF
CDR3 DNA: TGTGCCACCAGGGCGGGGATCCAAGAGACCCAGTACTTC

J gene: TRBJ1-2
clone size: -
V gene: TRBV10-1
D gene: -
CDR3 protein: CASSEEVLDQGGYTF
CDR3 DNA: TGCGCCAGCAGTGAGGAGGTGTTAGACCAGGGAGGCTACACCTTC

J gene: TRBJ1-2
clone size: -
V gene: TRBV20-1
D gene: TRBD1
CDR3 protein: CSATTSRGTLPYGYTF
CDR3 DNA: TGCAGTGCTACAACTTCCAGGGGGACCTTACCCTATGGCTACACCTTC

J gene: TRBJ2-1
clone size: few
V gene: TRBV7-2
D gene: -
CDR3 protein: CASSFDWSYNEQFF
CDR3 DNA: TGTGCCAGCAGCTTCGACTGGTCCTACAATGAGCAGTTCTTC

J gene: TRBJ2-7
clone size: -
V gene: TRBV7-2
D gene: -
CDR3 protein: CASSPYRGEQYF
CDR3 DNA: TGTGCCAGCAGCCCCTACCGAGGGGAGCAGTACTTC

J gene: TRBJ2-1
clone size: -
V gene: TRBV27
D gene: -
CDR3 protein: CASSARDLLINEQFF
CDR3 DNA: TGTGCCAGCAGTGCCCGGGACCTCCTAATCAATGAGCAGTTCTTC

J gene: TRBJ2-5
clone size: -
V gene: TRBV7-2
D gene: TRBD1
CDR3 protein: CASSGQVGAEQYF
CDR3 DNA: TGTGCCAGCAGCGGACAGGTTGGGGCTGAGCAGTACTTC

J gene: TRBJ2-2
clone size: -
V gene: TRBV5-1
D gene: TRBD2
CDR3 protein: CASRNSGGYTGELFF
CDR3 DNA: TGCGCCAGCAGAAATTCCGGGGGGTACACCGGGGAGCTGTTTTTT

J gene: TRBJ2-5
clone size: -
V gene: TRBV12-3/TRBV12-4
D gene: -
CDR3 protein: CASNSGLQETQYF
CDR3 DNA: TGTGCCAGCAACTCCGGCCTTCAAGAGACCCAGTACTTC

J gene: TRBJ2-7
clone size: -
V gene: TRBV14
D gene: -
CDR3 protein: CASSQVSVREQYF
CDR3 DNA: TGTGCCAGCAGCCAAGTATCTGTTCGCGAGCAGTACTTC

J gene: TRBJ2-5
clone size: few
V gene: TRBV5-1
D gene: TRBD1
CDR3 protein: CASSREGAPQETQYF
CDR3 DNA: TGCGCCAGCAGCCGAGAGGGGGCACCCCAAGAGACCCAGTACTTC

J gene: TRBJ2-3
clone size: -
V gene: TRBV9
D gene: TRBD2
CDR3 protein: CASSGSGVVTDTQYF
CDR3 DNA: TGTGCCAGCAGCGGTAGCGGGGTTGTCACAGATACGCAGTATTTT

J gene: TRBJ2-3
clone size: many
V gene: TRBV6-5
D gene: -
CDR3 protein: CASSLKGTQYF
CDR3 DNA: TGTGCCAGCAGTTTGAAGGGGACGCAGTATTTT

J gene: TRBJ2-7
clone size: -
V gene: TRBV7-2
D gene: -
CDR3 protein: CASSTQDNEQYF
CDR3 DNA: TGTGCCAGCAGCACGCAGGACAATGAGCAGTACTTC

J gene: TRBJ2-3
clone size: -
V gene: TRBV4-3
D gene: TRBD1
CDR3 protein: CASSQDRGITDTQYF
CDR3 DNA: TGCGCCAGCAGCCAGGACAGGGGCATCACAGATACGCAGTATTTT

J gene: TRBJ2-3
clone size: -
V gene: TRBV13
D gene: -
CDR3 protein: CASSLRGPAVYTQYF
CDR3 DNA: TGTGCCAGCAGCTTGAGGGGACCCGCGGTGTATACGCAGTATTTT

J gene: TRBJ2-3
clone size: few
V gene: TRBV24-1
D gene: TRBD2
CDR3 protein: CATTGSGEGTDTQYF
CDR3 DNA: TGTGCCACCACTGGTAGCGGGGAGGGCACAGATACGCAGTATTTT

J gene: TRBJ1-6
clone size: -
V gene: TRBV28
D gene: TRBD1
CDR3 protein: CASSLLTGGRSPLHF
CDR3 DNA: TGTGCCAGCAGTTTGTTAACAGGGGGTCGTTCACCCCTCCACTTT

J gene: TRBJ2-7
clone size: -
V gene: TRBV6-1
D gene: -
CDR3 protein: CASSEAIRGNSSYEQYF
CDR3 DNA: TGTGCCAGCAGTGAAGCGATTAGGGGGAATAGCTCCTACGAGCAGTACTTC

J gene: TRBJ2-7
clone size: -
V gene: TRBV6-2/TRBV6-3
D gene: TRBD2
CDR3 protein: CASSDTGLAGVLYEQYF
CDR3 DNA: TGTGCCAGCAGCGATACGGGACTAGCGGGGGTTCTCTACGAGCAGTACTTC

J gene: TRBJ2-7
clone size: -
V gene: TRBV21-1
D gene: -
CDR3 protein: CARVKEASPYEQYF
CDR3 DNA: TGTGCCAGAGTTAAGGAGGCCTCTCCTTACGAGCAGTACTTC

J gene: TRBJ2-3
clone size: -
V gene: TRBV7-3
D gene: -
CDR3 protein: CASSSTRGAKDTQYF
CDR3 DNA: TGTGCCAGCAGCTCAACGAGGGGGGCGAAAGATACGCAGTATTTT

J gene: TRBJ2-7
clone size: few
V gene: TRBV7-2
D gene: -
CDR3 protein: CASQSQASYEQYF
CDR3 DNA: TGTGCCAGCCAATCGCAGGCCTCCTACGAGCAGTACTTC

J gene: TRBJ2-7
clone size: -
V gene: TRBV21-1
D gene: -
CDR3 protein: CASSRPAGREQYF
CDR3 DNA: TGTGCCAGCAGCAGGCCGGCAGGTCGCGAGCAGTACTTC

J gene: TRBJ2-5
clone size: -
V gene: TRBV10-3
D gene: -
CDR3 protein: CAISDSRETQYF
CDR3 DNA: TGTGCCATCAGTGATTCAAGGGAGACCCAGTACTTC

J gene: TRBJ1-2
clone size: few
V gene: TRBV7-2
D gene: -
CDR3 protein: CASSSRQERSAGYTF
CDR3 DNA: TGTGCCAGCAGCTCCCGACAGGAGCGCAGTGCGGGCTACACCTTC

J gene: TRBJ2-1
clone size: -
V gene: TRBV4-3
D gene: TRBD2
CDR3 protein: CASSQDRTGRAYNEQFF
CDR3 DNA: TGCGCCAGCAGCCAAGATCGTACGGGGAGGGCCTACAATGAGCAGTTCTTC